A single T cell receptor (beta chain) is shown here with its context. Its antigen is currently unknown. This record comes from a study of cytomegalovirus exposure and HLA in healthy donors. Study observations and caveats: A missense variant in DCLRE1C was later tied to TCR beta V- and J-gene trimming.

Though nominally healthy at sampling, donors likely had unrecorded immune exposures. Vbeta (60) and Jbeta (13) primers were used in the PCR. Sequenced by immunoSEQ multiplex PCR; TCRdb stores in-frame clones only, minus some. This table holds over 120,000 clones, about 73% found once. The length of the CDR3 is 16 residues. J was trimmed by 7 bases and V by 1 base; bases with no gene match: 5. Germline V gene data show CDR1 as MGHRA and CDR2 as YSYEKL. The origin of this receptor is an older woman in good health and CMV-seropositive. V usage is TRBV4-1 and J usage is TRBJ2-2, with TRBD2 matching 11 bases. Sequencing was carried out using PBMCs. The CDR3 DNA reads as TGCGCCAGCAGCCAAGCACTAGCGGGAGCAAACGGGGAGCTGTTTTTT. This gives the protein CASSQALAGANGELFF.